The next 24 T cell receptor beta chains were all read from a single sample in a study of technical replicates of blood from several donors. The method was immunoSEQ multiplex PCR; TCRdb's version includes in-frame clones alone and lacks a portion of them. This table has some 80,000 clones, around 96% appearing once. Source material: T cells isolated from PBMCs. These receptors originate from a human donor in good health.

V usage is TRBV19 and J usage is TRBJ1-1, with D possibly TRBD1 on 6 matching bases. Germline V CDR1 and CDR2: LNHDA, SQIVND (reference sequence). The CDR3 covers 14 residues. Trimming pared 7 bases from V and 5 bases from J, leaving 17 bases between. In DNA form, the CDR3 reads TGTGCCAGTATGGGGGCCCCCCTCGGGACTGAAGCTTTCTTT. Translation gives CASMGAPLGTEAFF.

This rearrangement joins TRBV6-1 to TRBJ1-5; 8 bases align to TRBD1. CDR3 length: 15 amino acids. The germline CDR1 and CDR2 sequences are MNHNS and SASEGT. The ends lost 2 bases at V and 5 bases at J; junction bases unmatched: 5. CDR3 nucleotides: TGTGCCAGCAGTGAACTGGACAGGGAGGATCAGCCCCAGCATTTT. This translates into CASSELDREDQPQHF.

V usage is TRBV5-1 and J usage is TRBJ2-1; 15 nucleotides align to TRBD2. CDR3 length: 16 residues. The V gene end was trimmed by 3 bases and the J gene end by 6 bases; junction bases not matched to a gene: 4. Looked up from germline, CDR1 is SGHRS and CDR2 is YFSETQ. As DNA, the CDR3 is TGCGCCAGCAGCTGGACTAGCGGGAGGGCAACCAATGAGCAGTTCTTC. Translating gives CASSWTSGRATNEQFF.

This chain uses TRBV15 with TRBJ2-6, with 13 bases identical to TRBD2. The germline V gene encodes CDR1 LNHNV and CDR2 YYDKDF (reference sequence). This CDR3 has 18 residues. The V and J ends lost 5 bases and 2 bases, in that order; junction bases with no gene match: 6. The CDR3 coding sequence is TGTGCCACCAGCCGGGGACTAGCGGGATATACTGGGGCCAACGTCCTGACTTTC. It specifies CATSRGLAGYTGANVLTF.

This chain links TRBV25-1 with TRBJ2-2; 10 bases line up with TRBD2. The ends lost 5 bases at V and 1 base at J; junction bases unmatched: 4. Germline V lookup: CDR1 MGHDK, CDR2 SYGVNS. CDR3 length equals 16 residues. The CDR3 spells CASSFRTSGNTGELFF. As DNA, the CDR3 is TGTGCCAGCAGTTTCAGGACTAGCGGGAACACCGGGGAGCTGTTTTTT.

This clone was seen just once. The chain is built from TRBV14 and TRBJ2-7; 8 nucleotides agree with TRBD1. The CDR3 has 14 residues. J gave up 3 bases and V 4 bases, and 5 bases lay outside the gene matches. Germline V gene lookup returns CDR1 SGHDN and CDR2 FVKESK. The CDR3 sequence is CASSLTGQDYEQYF. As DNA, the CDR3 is TGTGCCAGCAGCCTTACGGGACAGGACTACGAGCAGTACTTC.

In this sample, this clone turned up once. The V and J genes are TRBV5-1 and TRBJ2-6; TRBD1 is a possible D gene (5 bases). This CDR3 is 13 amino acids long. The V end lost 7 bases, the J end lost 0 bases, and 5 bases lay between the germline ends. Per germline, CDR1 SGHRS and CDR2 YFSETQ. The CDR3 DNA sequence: TGCGCCAGCGGGGCCTCTGGGGCCAACGTCCTGACTTTC. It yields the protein CASGASGANVLTF.

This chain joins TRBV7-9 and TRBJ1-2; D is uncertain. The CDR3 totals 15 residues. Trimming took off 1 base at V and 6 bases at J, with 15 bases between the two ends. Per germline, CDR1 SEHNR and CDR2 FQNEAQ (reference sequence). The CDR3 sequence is CASSLGRDNVDGYTF. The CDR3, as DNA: TGTGCCAGCAGCTTAGGTCGGGATAACGTGGATGGCTACACCTTC.

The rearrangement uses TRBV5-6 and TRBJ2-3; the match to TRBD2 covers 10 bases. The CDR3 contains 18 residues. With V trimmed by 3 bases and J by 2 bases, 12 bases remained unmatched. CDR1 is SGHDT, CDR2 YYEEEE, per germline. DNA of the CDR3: TGTGCCAGCAGCTCCCCTAGCGGGAGCCCTCCATTCACAGATACGCAGTATTTT. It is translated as CASSSPSGSPPFTDTQYF.

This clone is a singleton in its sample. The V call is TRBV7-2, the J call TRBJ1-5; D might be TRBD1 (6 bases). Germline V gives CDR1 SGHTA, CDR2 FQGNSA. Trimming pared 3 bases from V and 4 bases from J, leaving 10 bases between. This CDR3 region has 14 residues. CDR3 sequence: CASSFGGLNQPQHF. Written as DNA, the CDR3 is TGTGCCAGCAGCTTTGGGGGCCTAAATCAGCCCCAGCATTTT.

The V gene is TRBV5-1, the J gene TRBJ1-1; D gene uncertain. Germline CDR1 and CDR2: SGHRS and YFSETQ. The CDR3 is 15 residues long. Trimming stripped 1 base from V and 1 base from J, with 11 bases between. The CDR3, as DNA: TGCGCCAGCAGCTTGACACGGGGAGAGAACACTGAAGCTTTCTTT. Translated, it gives CASSLTRGENTEAFF.

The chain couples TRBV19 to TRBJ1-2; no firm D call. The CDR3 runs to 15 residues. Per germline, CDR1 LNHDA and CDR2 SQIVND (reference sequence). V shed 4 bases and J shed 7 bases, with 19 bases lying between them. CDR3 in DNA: TGTGCCAGTAGTACGGCCTCCTTACCACTATCTGGCTACACCTTC. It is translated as CASSTASLPLSGYTF.

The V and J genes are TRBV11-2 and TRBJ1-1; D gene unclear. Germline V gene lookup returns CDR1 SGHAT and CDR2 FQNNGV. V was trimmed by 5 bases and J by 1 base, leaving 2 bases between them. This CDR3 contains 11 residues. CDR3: CASSRNTEAFF. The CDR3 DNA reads TGTGCCAGCAGCCGGAACACTGAAGCTTTCTTT. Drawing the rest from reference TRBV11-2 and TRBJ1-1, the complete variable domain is EAGVAQSPRYKIIEKRQSVAFWCNPISGHATLYWYQQILGQGPKLLIQFQNNGVVDDSQLPKDRFSAERLKGVDSTLKIQPAKLEDSAVYLCASSRNTEAFFGQGTRLTVV.

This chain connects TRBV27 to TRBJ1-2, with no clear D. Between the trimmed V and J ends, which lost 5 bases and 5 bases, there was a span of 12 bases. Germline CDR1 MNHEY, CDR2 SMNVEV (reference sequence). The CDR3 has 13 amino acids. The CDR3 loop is CASSIRREYGYTF. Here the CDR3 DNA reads TGTGCCAGCAGTATCCGACGGGAGTATGGCTACACCTTC.

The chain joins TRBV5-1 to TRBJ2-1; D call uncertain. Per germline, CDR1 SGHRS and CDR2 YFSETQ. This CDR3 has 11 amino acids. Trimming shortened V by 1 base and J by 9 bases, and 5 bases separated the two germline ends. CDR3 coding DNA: TGCGCCAGCAGCTTGAACGGTGAGCAGTTCTTC. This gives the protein CASSLNGEQFF. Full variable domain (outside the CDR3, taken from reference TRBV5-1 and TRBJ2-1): KAGVTQTPRYLIKTRGQQVTLSCSPISGHRSVSWYQQTPGQGLQFLFEYFSETQRNKGNFPGRFSGRQFSNSRSEMNVSTLELGDSALYLCASSLNGEQFFGPGTRLTVL.

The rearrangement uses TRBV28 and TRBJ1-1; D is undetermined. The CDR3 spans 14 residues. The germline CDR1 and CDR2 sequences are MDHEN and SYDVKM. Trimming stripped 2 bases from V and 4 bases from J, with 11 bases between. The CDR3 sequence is CASSLPGWSTEAFF. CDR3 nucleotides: TGTGCCAGCAGTTTACCGGGGTGGAGCACTGAAGCTTTCTTT.

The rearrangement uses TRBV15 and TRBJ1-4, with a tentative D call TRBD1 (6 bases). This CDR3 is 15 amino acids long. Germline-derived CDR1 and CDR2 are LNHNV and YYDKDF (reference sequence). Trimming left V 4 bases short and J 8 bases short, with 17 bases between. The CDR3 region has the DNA TGTGCCACCAGCACCTTACAGGGCCCGGAGGAAAAACTGTTTTTT. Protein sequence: CATSTLQGPEEKLFF.

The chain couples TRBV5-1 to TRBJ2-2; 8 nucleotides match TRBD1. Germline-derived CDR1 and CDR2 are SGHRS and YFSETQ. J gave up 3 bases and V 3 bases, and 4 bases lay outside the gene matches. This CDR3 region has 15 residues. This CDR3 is CASSSMTGDTGELFF. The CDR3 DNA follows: TGCGCCAGCAGCTCGATGACAGGGGACACCGGGGAGCTGTTTTTT.

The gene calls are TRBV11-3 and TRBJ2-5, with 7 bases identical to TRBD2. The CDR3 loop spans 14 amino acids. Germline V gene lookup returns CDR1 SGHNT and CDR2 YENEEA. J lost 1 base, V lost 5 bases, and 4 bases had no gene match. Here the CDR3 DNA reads TGTGCCAGCAGCCTAGGCGGGAGCCAAGAGACCCAGTACTTC. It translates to CASSLGGSQETQYF.

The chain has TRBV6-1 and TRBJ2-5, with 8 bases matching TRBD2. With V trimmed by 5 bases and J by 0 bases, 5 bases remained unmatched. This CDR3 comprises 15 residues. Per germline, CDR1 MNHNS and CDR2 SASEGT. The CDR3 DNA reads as TGTGCCAGCAGTCCTAGTAGCGGGAACCAAGAGACCCAGTACTTC. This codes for CASSPSSGNQETQYF.

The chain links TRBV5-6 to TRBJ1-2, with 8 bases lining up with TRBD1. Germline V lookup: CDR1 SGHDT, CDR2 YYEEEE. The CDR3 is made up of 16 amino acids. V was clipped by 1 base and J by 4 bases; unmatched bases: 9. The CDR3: CASSLLRTGPIYGYTF. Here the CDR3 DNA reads TGTGCCAGCAGCTTGCTAAGGACAGGGCCTATCTATGGCTACACCTTC.

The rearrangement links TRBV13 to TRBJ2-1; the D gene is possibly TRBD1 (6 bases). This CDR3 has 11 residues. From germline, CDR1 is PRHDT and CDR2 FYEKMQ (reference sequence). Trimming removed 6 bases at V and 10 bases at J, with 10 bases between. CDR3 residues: CASSGGQEQFF. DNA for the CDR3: TGTGCCAGCAGTGGGGGCCAGGAGCAGTTCTTC.

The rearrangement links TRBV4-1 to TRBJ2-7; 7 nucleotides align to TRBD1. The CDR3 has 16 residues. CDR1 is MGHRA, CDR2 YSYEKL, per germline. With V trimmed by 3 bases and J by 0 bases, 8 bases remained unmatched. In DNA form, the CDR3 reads TGCGCCAGCAGCCATGACGGACAGGCCGACTCCTACGAGCAGTACTTC. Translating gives CASSHDGQADSYEQYF.

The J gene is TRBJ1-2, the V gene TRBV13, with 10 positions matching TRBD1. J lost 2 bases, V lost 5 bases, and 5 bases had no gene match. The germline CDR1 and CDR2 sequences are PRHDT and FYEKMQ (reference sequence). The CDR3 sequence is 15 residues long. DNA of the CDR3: TGTGCCAGCAGCCTCCGGACAGGGGGGAACTATGGCTACACCTTC. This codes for CASSLRTGGNYGYTF.